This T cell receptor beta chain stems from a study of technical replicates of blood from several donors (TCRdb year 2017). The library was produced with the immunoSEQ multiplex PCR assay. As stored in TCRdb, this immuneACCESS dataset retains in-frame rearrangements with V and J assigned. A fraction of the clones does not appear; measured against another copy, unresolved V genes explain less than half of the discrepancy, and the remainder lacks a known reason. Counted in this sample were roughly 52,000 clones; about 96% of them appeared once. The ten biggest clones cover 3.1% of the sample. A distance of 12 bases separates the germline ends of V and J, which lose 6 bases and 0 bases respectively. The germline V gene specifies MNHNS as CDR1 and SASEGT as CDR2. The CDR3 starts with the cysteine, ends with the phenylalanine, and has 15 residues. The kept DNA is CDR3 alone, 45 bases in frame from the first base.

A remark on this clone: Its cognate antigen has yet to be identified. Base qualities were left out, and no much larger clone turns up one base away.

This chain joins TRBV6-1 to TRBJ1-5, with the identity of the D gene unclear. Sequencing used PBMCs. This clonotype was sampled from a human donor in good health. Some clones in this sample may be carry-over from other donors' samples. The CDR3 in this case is CASRAEPYSNQPQHF. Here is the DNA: TGTGCCAGCAGGGCGGAACCCTATAGCAATCAGCCCCAGCATTTT.